The T cell receptor beta chain described here comes from a study of blood T cell repertoires in COVID-19. CDR1 and CDR2 (germline): MDHEN, SYDVKM. V gave up 7 bases and J gave up 3 bases, with 13 bases separating them. This CDR3 has 13 residues. Produced via immunoSEQ multiplex PCR; TCRdb's table is partial and in-frame only. The table has hundreds of thousands of clones, 86% seen once. Sequenced sample: peripheral blood. The chain links TRBV28 to TRBJ2-7, with a possible D match to TRBD2 (5 bases). The clonotype originates from a woman between 25 and 40 years old with active or convalescent COVID-19. The CDR3 protein is CASKGLPIYEQYF. The CDR3 DNA reads as TGTGCCAGCAAAGGACTCCCAATCTACGAGCAGTACTTC.